The 12 T cell receptor beta chains in this list originate from one sample, sequenced in a study of cytomegalovirus exposure and HLA in healthy donors. Both 60 Vbeta primers and 13 Jbeta primers went into the PCR. Using immunoSEQ multiplex PCR, the repertoire was profiled, and TCRdb retains in-frame clones only, with some absent. This sample's table has some 120,000 clones. Sequences were obtained from PBMCs. Receptors were obtained from a man aged 30 to 39 in good health and CMV-seronegative.

The rearrangement uses TRBV6-5 and TRBJ1-2; 7 positions match TRBD1. Germline V CDR1 and CDR2: MNHEY, SVGAGI. V was clipped by 6 bases and J by 5 bases; unmatched bases: 9. This CDR3 region has 14 residues. The CDR3 region is CASSYGNRGYGYTF. The CDR3 DNA reads as TGTGCCAGCAGCTACGGCAACAGGGGTTATGGCTACACCTTC.

The V and J genes are TRBV19 and TRBJ2-3, with D tentatively TRBD2 (6 bases). V shed 5 bases and J shed 1 base, with 16 bases lying between them. This CDR3 has 16 amino acids. Germline V gene data show CDR1 as LNHDA and CDR2 as SQIVND (reference sequence). The CDR3 DNA reads as TGTGCCAGTAGTGGGACGGGGGAGAGGGGCACAGATACGCAGTATTTT. This codes for CASSGTGERGTDTQYF. Based on the CDR3 plus reference TRBV19 and TRBJ2-3, the full variable domain is DGGITQSPKYLFRKEGQNVTLSCEQNLNHDAMYWYRQDPGQGLRLIYYSQIVNDFQKGDIAEGYSVSREKKESFPLTVTSAQKNPTAFYLCASSGTGERGTDTQYFGPGTRLTVL.

The chain has TRBV27 and TRBJ1-4; tentative D call: TRBD1 (6 bases). CDR3 length: 15 amino acids. V dropped 6 bases and J dropped 6 bases, with 17 bases sitting between them. Germline V gene sequence: CDR1 MNHEY, CDR2 SMNVEV (reference sequence). As DNA, the CDR3 is TGTGCCAGCAGCAGAAGGGGGACGGTCCATGAAAAACTGTTTTTT. Translating it yields CASSRRGTVHEKLFF.

This CDR3 reads CASSQGVQGSTEAFF. The CDR3 DNA sequence: TGCGCCAGCAGCCAAGGCGTACAAGGGAGCACTGAAGCTTTCTTT. The V call is TRBV4-1, the J call TRBJ1-1; D unclear. Germline CDR1 reads MGHRA; CDR2 reads YSYEKL. This CDR3 has 15 amino acids. V dropped 1 base and J dropped 4 bases, with 13 bases sitting between them.

The chain carries TRBV28 and TRBJ1-2; D gene ambiguous. The CDR3 length is 10 residues. Looked up from germline, CDR1 is MDHEN and CDR2 is SYDVKM. V was pared by 8 bases and J by 4 bases, with 5 bases between. CDR3 sequence reads: CASRSYGYTF. CDR3 in DNA: TGTGCCAGCCGGAGCTATGGCTACACCTTC.

This rearrangement joins TRBV4-3 to TRBJ2-7, with TRBD2 matching 7 bases. The V segment lost 2 bases and the J segment 4 bases; nucleotides outside the gene matches: 8. Germline CDR1 LGHNA, CDR2 YSLEER. This CDR3 has 15 amino acids. The DNA for the CDR3 is TGCGCCAGCAGCCAATCGCCGGGAGGCGGGTACGAGCAGTACTTC. This gives the protein CASSQSPGGGYEQYF.

This chain uses TRBV4-3 with TRBJ2-7, with 9 bases matching TRBD1. Germline V CDR1 and CDR2: LGHNA, YSLEER. The V and J ends lost 1 base and 0 bases, in that order; junction bases with no gene match: 4. The CDR3 runs 16 residues. CDR3 region: CASSQAGTGSSYEQYF. The CDR3 region has the DNA TGCGCCAGCAGCCAAGCCGGGACAGGGAGCTCCTACGAGCAGTACTTC.

This sequence joins TRBV4-1 and TRBJ2-1; TRBD2 aligns across 16 bases. Trimming at V came to 7 bases and at J to 7 bases, leaving 10 bases not matched to a gene. Germline V CDR1 and CDR2: MGHRA, YSYEKL. This CDR3 is 17 amino acids long. CDR3 coding DNA: TGCGCCAGCAAAGGGACTAGCGGGAGGGCCGATCGAAATGAGCAGTTCTTC. Translating it yields CASKGTSGRADRNEQFF.

This rearrangement joins TRBV29-1 to TRBJ2-7; the D gene is possibly TRBD2 (6 bases). This CDR3 contains 14 residues. Germline V gives CDR1 SQVTM, CDR2 ANQGSEA. V was shortened by 5 bases and J by 4 bases, with 18 bases between the two germline ends. CDR3 in DNA: TGCAGCGTTCGGCGGGACTCCCGGTTATACGAGCAGTACTTC. Protein product: CSVRRDSRLYEQYF.

The J gene is TRBJ1-5, the V gene TRBV19; TRBD1 aligns across 9 bases. V dropped 5 bases and J dropped 2; count of bases not matched to a gene: 10. The germline gives CDR1 LNHDA, CDR2 SQIVND (reference sequence). This CDR3 region has 17 residues. As DNA, the CDR3 is TGTGCCAGTAGTCCACGGACAGGGGCCATGGGCAATCAGCCCCAGCATTTT. Translation: CASSPRTGAMGNQPQHF.

This chain's CDR3 is CAISESGREGTEAFF. The CDR3 region has the DNA TGTGCCATCAGTGAGTCGGGCAGGGAAGGCACTGAAGCTTTCTTT. The chain carries TRBV10-3 and TRBJ1-1; D is possibly TRBD1 (5 bases). Looked up from germline, CDR1 is ENHRY and CDR2 is SYGVKD. The CDR3 totals 15 residues. V was trimmed by 0 bases and J by 4 bases, leaving 12 bases between them.

This rearrangement joins TRBV29-1 to TRBJ2-2; TRBD1 matches at 9 bases. Germline V gene data show CDR1 as SQVTM and CDR2 as ANQGSEA. J was trimmed by 4 bases and V by 6 bases; bases with no gene match: 9. There are 15 residues in the CDR3. The CDR3 sequence: CSVPGTGYSTGELFF. In nucleotides, the CDR3 is TGCAGCGTCCCCGGGACAGGGTATTCCACCGGGGAGCTGTTTTTT.